The 10 T cell receptor beta chains below were found in one sample sequenced in a study of T cell responses to AZD1222 COVID-19 vaccine. Repertoires were generated with immunoSEQ multiplex PCR, while TCRdb's copy carries only in-frame clones and drops some. This sample carries 130,000 to 150,000 clones, 82% of them seen once, and the ten largest clones take 4.1%. This material consisted of peripheral blood, taken on day 0 of MenACWY control vaccination. These TCRs come from an adult in good health.

The rearrangement uses TRBV29-1 and TRBJ2-1; D is uncertain. V was pared by 5 bases and J by 8 bases, with 25 bases between. This CDR3 comprises 16 residues. Germline loops: CDR1 SQVTM, CDR2 ANQGSEA. CDR3 nucleotides: TGCAGCGTTCGTAGTCCCTTCTCCAGGAGTGGCCATGAGCAGTTCTTC. Translation gives CSVRSPFSRSGHEQFF.

The table lists this clone with a count of one. The chain uses TRBV5-4 and TRBJ1-2; D might be TRBD1 (5 bases). V was clipped by 7 bases and J by 4 bases, with 23 bases between them. The CDR3 runs to 16 residues. CDR1 is SGHNT, CDR2 YYREEE, per germline (reference sequence). The CDR3 region has the DNA TGTGCCAGCGCGGTGAAGTTCGGGGCTCCTGGCTATGGCTACACCTTC. Translation gives CASAVKFGAPGYGYTF.

The J gene is TRBJ1-1, the V gene TRBV27; TRBD1 matches 7 bases. With 6 bases clipped from V and 4 bases from J, the junction kept 20 bases outside the gene matches. Germline values: CDR1 MNHEY, CDR2 SMNVEV (reference sequence). CDR3 length: 18 amino acids. The CDR3 loop reads CASRPRDRYGEWGTEAFF. As DNA, the CDR3 is TGTGCCAGCAGGCCCCGGGACAGATACGGGGAATGGGGCACTGAAGCTTTCTTT.

The genes are TRBV7-6 and TRBJ2-1, with D possibly TRBD2 on 5 matching bases. V shed 8 bases and J shed 2 bases, with 10 bases lying between them. The CDR3 extends over 13 amino acids. In germline, CDR1 is SGHVS, CDR2 FNYEAQ. The CDR3, as DNA: TGTGCCAGCGCTGAGCGGACCTACAATGAGCAGTTCTTC. This codes for CASAERTYNEQFF.

The chain employs TRBV11-1 and TRBJ2-2, with D possibly matching TRBD2 (5 bases). Germline V gene sequence: CDR1 SGHAT, CDR2 FQDESV (reference sequence). Trimming took off 2 bases at V and 7 bases at J, with 17 bases between the two ends. The CDR3 loop spans 16 amino acids. CDR3 nucleotide sequence: TGTGCCAGCAGCTTACAACGGGGTATCTACTTCGGGGAGCTGTTTTTT. This translates into CASSLQRGIYFGELFF.

The sample holds one count of this clone. This sequence joins TRBV11-3 and TRBJ2-2, with D possibly being TRBD1 (6 bases). The CDR3 has 15 amino acids. CDR1 SGHNT and CDR2 YENEEA come from the germline V gene. Trimming stripped 4 bases from V and 4 bases from J, with 13 bases between. The CDR3 sequence is CASSSQGSSTGELFF. Written as DNA, the CDR3 is TGTGCCAGCAGCTCGCAGGGGTCGAGCACCGGGGAGCTGTTTTTT.

This chain's CDR3 is CASSYRGRNGELFF. The DNA of the CDR3 is TGTGCCAGCAGTTACAGGGGGCGGAACGGGGAGCTGTTTTTT. The chain recombines TRBV27 with TRBJ2-2; TRBD1 agrees at 9 bases. CDR3 length equals 14 residues. The germline V gene has CDR1 MNHEY and CDR2 SMNVEV (reference sequence). J lost 7 bases, V lost 4 bases, and 4 bases had no gene match.

The chain joins TRBV11-2 to TRBJ2-3, with no clear D. The V gene's germline CDR1 is SGHAT and CDR2 FQNNGV. The V and J ends lost 0 bases and 6 bases respectively, with 16 bases between them. The CDR3 is made up of 16 amino acids. This chain's CDR3 is CASSLDAPMSGDTQYF. The CDR3 bases are TGTGCCAGCAGCTTAGATGCCCCCATGTCGGGTGATACGCAGTATTTT.

Details on this clone: The sample carries other DNA sequences with the same CDR3. This chain joins TRBV7-2 and TRBJ2-2, with D maybe TRBD1 (5 bases). The ends were cut back, 6 bases at V and 5 bases at J, with 10 bases in the middle. The CDR3 contains 13 residues. Germline assignment: CDR1 SGHTA and CDR2 FQGNSA. This CDR3 is CASSLGETGELFF. The CDR3 region has the DNA TGTGCCAGCAGTCTAGGGGAAACCGGGGAGCTGTTTTTT. Supplemented by reference TRBV7-2 and TRBJ2-2, the full variable domain reads GAGVSQSPSNKVTEKGKDVELRCDPISGHTALYWYRQSLGQGLEFLIYFQGNSAPDKSGLPSDRFSAERTGGSVSTLTIQRTQQEDSAVYLCASSLGETGELFFGEGSRLTVL.

J is TRBJ1-1 and V is TRBV7-9; TRBD1 is a possible D gene (5 bases). V lost 9 bases and J lost 1, with 12 bases in between. The germline V gene encodes CDR1 SEHNR and CDR2 FQNEAQ (reference sequence). This CDR3 has 13 residues. CDR3 protein: CASQTGGNTEAFF. DNA for the CDR3: TGTGCCAGTCAAACCGGGGGGAACACTGAAGCTTTCTTT.